This T cell receptor (beta chain) was recorded in a study of cytomegalovirus exposure and HLA in healthy donors. The wider study: Sequencing of around 200 million T cells in an earlier analysis found 100 million to 140 million unique TCR beta sequences.

Primers included in the PCR were 60 Vbeta and 13 Jbeta primers. Method: immunoSEQ multiplex PCR; TCRdb's copy keeps in-frame clones and lacks some. Here the sample spans a few hundred thousand clones, over 75% being singletons. Study-level points and caveats: Cytomegalovirus association was assigned to about 180 TCR beta chains.

Germline-derived CDR1 and CDR2 are MDHEN and SYDVKM. Losses at the gene ends were 2 bases for V and 2 bases for J; bases not matched to a gene: 9. The CDR3 has 16 residues. In the case of this clone: Its antigen is as yet unknown.

The sequencing input was PBMCs. The source is a young man in good health and CMV-seronegative. The V gene is TRBV28, the J gene TRBJ2-7, with 7 bases that match TRBD2. The CDR3 loop is CASSLGYSGIPYEQYF. For the CDR3, the DNA is TGTGCCAGCAGTTTAGGGTACAGCGGGATCCCCTACGAGCAGTACTTC.